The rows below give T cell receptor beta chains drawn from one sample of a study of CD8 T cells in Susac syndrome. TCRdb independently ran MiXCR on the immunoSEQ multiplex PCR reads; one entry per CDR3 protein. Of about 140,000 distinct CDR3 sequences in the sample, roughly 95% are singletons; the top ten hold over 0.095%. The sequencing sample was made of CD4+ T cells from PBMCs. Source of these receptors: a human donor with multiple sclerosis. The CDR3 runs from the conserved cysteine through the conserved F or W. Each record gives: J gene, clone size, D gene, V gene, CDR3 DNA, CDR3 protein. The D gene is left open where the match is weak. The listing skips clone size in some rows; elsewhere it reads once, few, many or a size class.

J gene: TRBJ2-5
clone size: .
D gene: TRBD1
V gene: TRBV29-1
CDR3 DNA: TGCAGCGTTCCCCGGGACAGGGTCCAAGAGACCCAGTACTTC
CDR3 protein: CSVPRDRVQETQYF

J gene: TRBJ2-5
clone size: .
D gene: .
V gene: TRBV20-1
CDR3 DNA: TGCAGTGCTGGGGAAAACCAAGAGACCCAGTACTTC
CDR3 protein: CSAGENQETQYF

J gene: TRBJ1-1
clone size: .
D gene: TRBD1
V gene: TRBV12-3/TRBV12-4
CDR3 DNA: TGTGCCAGCAGTTGGGGACAGGGGGAAGCTTTCTTT
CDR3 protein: CASSWGQGEAFF

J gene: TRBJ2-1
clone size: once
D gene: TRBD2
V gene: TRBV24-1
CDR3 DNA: TGTGCCCCTGATACTAGCGGGGGGGTGGGCAATGAGCAGTTCTTC
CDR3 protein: CAPDTSGGVGNEQFF

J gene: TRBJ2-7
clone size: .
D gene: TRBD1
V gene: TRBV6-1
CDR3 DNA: TGTGCCAGCTCCGGGACAGGGCCCTCTCAGGGAGAGCAGTACTTC
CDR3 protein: CASSGTGPSQGEQYF

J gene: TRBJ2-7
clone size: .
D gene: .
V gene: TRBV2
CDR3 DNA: TGTGCCAGCATGCAGGGCGTAATTTCCTACGAGCAGTACTTC
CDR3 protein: CASMQGVISYEQYF

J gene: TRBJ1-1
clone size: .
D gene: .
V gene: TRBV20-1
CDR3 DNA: TGCAGTGCTACCCAGGATCCTCCTGAAGCTTTCTTT
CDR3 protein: CSATQDPPEAFF

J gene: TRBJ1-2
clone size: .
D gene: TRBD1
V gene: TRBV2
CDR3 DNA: TGTGCAGGGGGCCCCGGCTATGGCTACACCTTC
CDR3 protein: CAGGPGYGYTF

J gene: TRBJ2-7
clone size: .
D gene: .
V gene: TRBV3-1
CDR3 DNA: TGTGCCAGCAGCCAAGATTTCCACGAGCAGTACTTC
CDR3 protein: CASSQDFHEQYF

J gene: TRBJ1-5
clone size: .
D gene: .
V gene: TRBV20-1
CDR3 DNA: TGCAGTGCTAGGATGGCTTCCGAGGTATTCAGCAATCAGCCCCAGCATTTT
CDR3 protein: CSARMASEVFSNQPQHF

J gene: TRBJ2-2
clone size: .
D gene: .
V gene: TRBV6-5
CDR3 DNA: TGTGCCAGCAGTTACTCGATTAGAAGGGGCGCGGGTGCCACCGGGGAGCTGTTTTTT
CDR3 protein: CASSYSIRRGAGATGELFF

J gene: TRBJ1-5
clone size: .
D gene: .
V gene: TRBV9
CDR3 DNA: TGTGCCAGCAGCGTACAGGGAGGGTATAGCAATCAGCCCCAGCATTTT
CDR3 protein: CASSVQGGYSNQPQHF

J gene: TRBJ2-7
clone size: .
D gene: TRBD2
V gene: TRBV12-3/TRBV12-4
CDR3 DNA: TGTGCCAGCAGTCCCTTTATTAGCGGGGGCTACGAGCAGTACTTC
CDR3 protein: CASSPFISGGYEQYF

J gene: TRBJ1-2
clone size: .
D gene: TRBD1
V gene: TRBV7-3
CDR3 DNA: TGTGCCAGCAGCCCGGACAGGGATCACGGCTACACCTTC
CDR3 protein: CASSPDRDHGYTF

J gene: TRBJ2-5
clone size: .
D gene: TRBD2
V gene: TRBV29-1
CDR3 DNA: TGCAGCGTGGAAATTCTAGCGGGAGAGACCCAGTACTTC
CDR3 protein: CSVEILAGETQYF

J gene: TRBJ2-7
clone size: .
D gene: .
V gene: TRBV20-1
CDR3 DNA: TGCAGTGCTAGAGATCGAGCGGGTATTCGGGAGCAGTACTTC
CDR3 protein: CSARDRAGIREQYF

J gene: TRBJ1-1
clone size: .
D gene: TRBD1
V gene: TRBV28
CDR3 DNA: TGTGCCAGCAGCCGACAGGGCGGCCGGAACACTGAAGCTTTCTTT
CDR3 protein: CASSRQGGRNTEAFF

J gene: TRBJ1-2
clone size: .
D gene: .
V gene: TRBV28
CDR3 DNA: TGTGCCAGCAGTTCGACCAGGGTACTAGGCTACACCTTC
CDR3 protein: CASSSTRVLGYTF

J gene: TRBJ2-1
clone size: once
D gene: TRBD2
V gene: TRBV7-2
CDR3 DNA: TGTGCCAGCAGCTTAATGGGACTAGCAGCGTCGAATGAGCAGTTCTTC
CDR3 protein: CASSLMGLAASNEQFF

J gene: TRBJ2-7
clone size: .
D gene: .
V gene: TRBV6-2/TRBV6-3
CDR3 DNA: TGTGCCAGCATCGGGATTGCCTACGAGCAGTACTTC
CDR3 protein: CASIGIAYEQYF

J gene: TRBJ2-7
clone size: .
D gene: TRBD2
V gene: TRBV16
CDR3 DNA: TGTGCCAGCAGCCAAGAAGGGACTAGCGGGAGGGCCGCGCAGTACTTC
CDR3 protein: CASSQEGTSGRAAQYF

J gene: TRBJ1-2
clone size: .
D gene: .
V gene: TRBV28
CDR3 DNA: TGTGCCAGCACTACCCAGGGGCTCTATGGCTACACCTTC
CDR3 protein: CASTTQGLYGYTF

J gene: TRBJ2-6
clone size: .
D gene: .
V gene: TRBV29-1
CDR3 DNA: TGCAGCGTCGGTTATGGGGCGGGACACTCTGGGGCCAACGTCCTGACTTTC
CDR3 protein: CSVGYGAGHSGANVLTF

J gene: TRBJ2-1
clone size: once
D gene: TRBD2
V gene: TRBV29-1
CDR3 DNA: TGCAGCGTTGACAGTAGCGGGATGTACAATGAGCAGTTCTTC
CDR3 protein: CSVDSSGMYNEQFF

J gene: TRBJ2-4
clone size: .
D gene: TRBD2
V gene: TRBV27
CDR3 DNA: TGTGCCAGCAGTTTGAGCGGGGATGGCAAAAACATTCAGTACTTC
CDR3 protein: CASSLSGDGKNIQYF

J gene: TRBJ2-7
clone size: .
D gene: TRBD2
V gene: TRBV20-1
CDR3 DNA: TGCAGTGCTAGAGGGACTAGCGGAAAGAGGAACGAGCAGTACTTC
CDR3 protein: CSARGTSGKRNEQYF

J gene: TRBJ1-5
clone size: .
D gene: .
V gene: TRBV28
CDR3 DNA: TGTGCCAGCCTATCCCCAGGGATTCGGAATCAGCCCCAGCATTTT
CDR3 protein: CASLSPGIRNQPQHF

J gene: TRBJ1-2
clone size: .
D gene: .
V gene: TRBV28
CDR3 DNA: TGTGCCAGCAGCTTTACCGGGCCATTTAACTATGGCTACACCTTC
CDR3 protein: CASSFTGPFNYGYTF

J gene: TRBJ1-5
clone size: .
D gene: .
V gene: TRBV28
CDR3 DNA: TGTGCCAGCAGCCTCGAAGGTCAGCCCCAGCATTTT
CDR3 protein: CASSLEGQPQHF

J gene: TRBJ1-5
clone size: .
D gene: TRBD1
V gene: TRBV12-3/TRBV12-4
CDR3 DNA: TGTGCCAGCAGCCCTGACAGGGGCGTAAATCAGCCCCAGCATTTT
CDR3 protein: CASSPDRGVNQPQHF

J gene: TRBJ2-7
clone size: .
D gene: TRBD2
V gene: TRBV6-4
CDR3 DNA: TGTGCCAGCAGTGACGGACTAGCGGGGACCTCCTCCTCCGAGCAGTACTTC
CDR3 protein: CASSDGLAGTSSSEQYF